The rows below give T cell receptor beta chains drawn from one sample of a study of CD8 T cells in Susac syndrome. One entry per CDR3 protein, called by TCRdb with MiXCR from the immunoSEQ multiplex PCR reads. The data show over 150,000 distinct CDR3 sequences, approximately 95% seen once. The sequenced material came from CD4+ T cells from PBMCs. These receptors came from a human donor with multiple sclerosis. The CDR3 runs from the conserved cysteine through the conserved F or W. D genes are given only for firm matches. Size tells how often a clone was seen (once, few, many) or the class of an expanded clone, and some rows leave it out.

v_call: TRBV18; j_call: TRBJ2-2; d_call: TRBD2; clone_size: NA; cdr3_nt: TGTGCCAGCTCACCGTCGACTAGCGGGACGAACACCGGGGAGCTGTTTTTT; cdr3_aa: CASSPSTSGTNTGELFF
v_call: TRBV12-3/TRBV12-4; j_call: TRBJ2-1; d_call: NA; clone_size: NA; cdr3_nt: TGTGCCAGCAAACCGGACCCAGGGGATGAGCAGTTCTTC; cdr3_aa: CASKPDPGDEQFF
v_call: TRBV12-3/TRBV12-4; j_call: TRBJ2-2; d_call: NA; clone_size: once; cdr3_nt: TGTGCCAGCAGTTTGAACAGGCGAGGGGAGCTGTTTTTT; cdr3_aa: CASSLNRRGELFF
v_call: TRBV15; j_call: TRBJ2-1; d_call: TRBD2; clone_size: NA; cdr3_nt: TGTGCCACCAGCAGAGAAGCGGGAGTCCCCAATGAGCAGTTCTTC; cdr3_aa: CATSREAGVPNEQFF
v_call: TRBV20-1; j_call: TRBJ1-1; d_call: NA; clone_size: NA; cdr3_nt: TGCAGTGCTATAGGTCAAAAAAACACTGAAGCTTTCTTT; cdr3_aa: CSAIGQKNTEAFF
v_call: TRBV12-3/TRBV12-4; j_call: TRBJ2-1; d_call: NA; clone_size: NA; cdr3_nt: TGTGCCAGCAGTCAGCCCCAAGGGCAGACTCGCGTAGATGAGCAGTTCTTC; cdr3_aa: CASSQPQGQTRVDEQFF
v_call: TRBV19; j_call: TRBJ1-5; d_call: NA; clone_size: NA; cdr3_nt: TGTGCCAGTACAGTAAGGCATGAAGTAGGCAATCAGCCCCAGCATTTT; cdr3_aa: CASTVRHEVGNQPQHF
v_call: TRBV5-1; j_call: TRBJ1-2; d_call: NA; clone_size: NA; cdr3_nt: TGCGCCAGCAGCTTCGTGGGTCCGAGGATCCCTAACTATGGCTACACCTTC; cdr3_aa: CASSFVGPRIPNYGYTF
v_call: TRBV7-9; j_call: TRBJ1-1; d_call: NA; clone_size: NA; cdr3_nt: TGTGCCAGCAGCTTAGGACACGGGATGGGGGAAGCTTTCTTT; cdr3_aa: CASSLGHGMGEAFF
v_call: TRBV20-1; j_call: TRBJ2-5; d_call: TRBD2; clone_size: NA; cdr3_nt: TGCAGTGCTCCTAGCGGGAGGGCACTCGAGACCCAGTACTTC; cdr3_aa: CSAPSGRALETQYF
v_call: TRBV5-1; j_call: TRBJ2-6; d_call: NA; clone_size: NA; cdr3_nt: TGCGCCAGCAGCCCCGTACAGGCCTCTGGGGCCAACGTCCTGACTTTC; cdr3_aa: CASSPVQASGANVLTF
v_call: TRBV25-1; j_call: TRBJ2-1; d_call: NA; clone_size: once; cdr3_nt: TGTGCCAGCGAAACAAGAGCGAGTAATGAGCAGTTCTTC; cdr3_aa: CASETRASNEQFF
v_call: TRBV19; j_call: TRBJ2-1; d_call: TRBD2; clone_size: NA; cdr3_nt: TGTGCCAGTAGTCCTAGCGGGAGAGAGGACTACAATGAGCAGTTCTTC; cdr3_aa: CASSPSGREDYNEQFF
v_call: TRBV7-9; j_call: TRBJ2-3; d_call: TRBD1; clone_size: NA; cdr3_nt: TGTGCCAGCAGCCATACAGGGGACACAGATACGCAGTATTTT; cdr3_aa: CASSHTGDTDTQYF
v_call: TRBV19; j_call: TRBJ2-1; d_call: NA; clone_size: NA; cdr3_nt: TGTGCCAGTACGGGTACAGGTAATGGGTTTAATGAGCAGTTCTTC; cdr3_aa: CASTGTGNGFNEQFF
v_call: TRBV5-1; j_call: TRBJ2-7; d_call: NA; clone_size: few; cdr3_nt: TGCGCCAGCAGCTTGGCGGGCGAGCAGTACTTC; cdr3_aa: CASSLAGEQYF
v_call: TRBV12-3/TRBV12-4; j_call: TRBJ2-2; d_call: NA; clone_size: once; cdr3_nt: TGTGCCAGCAGTTTAGTGGGAGTGGGCACCGGGGAGCTGTTTTTT; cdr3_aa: CASSLVGVGTGELFF
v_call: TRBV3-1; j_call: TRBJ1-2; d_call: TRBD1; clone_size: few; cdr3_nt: TGTGCCAGCAGCAGCGACAGGGGACATGGCTACACCTTC; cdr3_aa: CASSSDRGHGYTF
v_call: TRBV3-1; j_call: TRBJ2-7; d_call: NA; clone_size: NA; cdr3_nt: TGTGCCAGCAGCCAAGGAAGGGCGGCAACCTACGAGCAGTACTTC; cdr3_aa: CASSQGRAATYEQYF
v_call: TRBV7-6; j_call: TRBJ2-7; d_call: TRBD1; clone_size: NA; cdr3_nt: TGTGCCAGCGGACTCAGACAGGGCAGCTACGAGCAGTACTTC; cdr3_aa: CASGLRQGSYEQYF
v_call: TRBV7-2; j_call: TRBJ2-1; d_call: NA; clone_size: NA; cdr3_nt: TGTGCCAGCAGAATTACCGGGACCGCGTTAGGTGAGCAGTTCTTC; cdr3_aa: CASRITGTALGEQFF
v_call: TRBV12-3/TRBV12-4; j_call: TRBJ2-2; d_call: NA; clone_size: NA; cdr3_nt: TGTGCCAGCAGTCTGACATTCACCGGGGAGCTGTTTTTT; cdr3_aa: CASSLTFTGELFF